The next 9 T cell receptor beta chains were all read from a single sample in a study of cytomegalovirus exposure and HLA in healthy donors. PCR amplification relied on 60 Vbeta primers (plus 13 Jbeta primers). Assay used: immunoSEQ multiplex PCR; TCRdb lists only in-frame clones, some missing. The sample has over 150,000 clones; approximately 84% are singletons. Sequenced: PBMCs. These receptors came from a girl between 5 and 17 years old in good health and CMV-seropositive.

This clone was seen only once. V and J are TRBV2 and TRBJ2-1; 8 bases line up with TRBD2. Germline V gives CDR1 SNHLY, CDR2 FYNNEI. The length of the CDR3 is 13 residues. Trimming cost V 6 bases and J 12 bases; bases outside gene matches: 10. CDR3 sequence (DNA): TGTGCCAGCAGGTTTCTAGCGGGCGGTGGGCAGTTCTTC. This gives the protein CASRFLAGGGQFF.

The chain joins TRBV29-1 to TRBJ1-3; 7 bases agree with TRBD1. This CDR3 spans 15 amino acids. The germline V gene encodes CDR1 SQVTM and CDR2 ANQGSEA. V lost 1 base and J lost 2; bases outside the gene matches: 5. DNA for the CDR3: TGCAGCGTTGAAGGGACAGGAGTGGCTGGAAACACCATATATTTT. Encoded protein: CSVEGTGVAGNTIYF.

This chain connects TRBV6-5 to TRBJ1-2; D perhaps matches TRBD1 (5 bases). The CDR3 extends over 14 amino acids. V was trimmed by 6 bases and J by 0 bases, leaving 11 bases between them. Looked up from germline, CDR1 is MNHEY and CDR2 is SVGAGI. The CDR3 sequence is CASSLTETNYGYTF. CDR3 DNA: TGTGCCAGCAGCCTGACAGAGACTAACTATGGCTACACCTTC.

The chain couples TRBV9 to TRBJ2-2; TRBD1 aligns across 9 bases. The CDR3 has 18 amino acids. V shed 0 bases, J shed 0 bases, and the junction held 6 bases outside the gene matches. Germline V CDR1 and CDR2: SGDLS, YYNGEE. The CDR3 spells CASSVAIGTGTNTGELFF. For the CDR3, the DNA is TGTGCCAGCAGCGTAGCTATTGGGACAGGGACGAACACCGGGGAGCTGTTTTTT.

This chain links TRBV6-1 with TRBJ1-1; TRBD1 might be the D (5 bases). The germline V gene has CDR1 MNHNS and CDR2 SASEGT. Between the trimmed V and J ends, which lost 6 bases and 9 bases, there was a span of 11 bases. This CDR3 contains 11 residues. CDR3 residues: CASSERQKAFF. The CDR3 DNA is TGTGCCAGCAGCGAGAGACAGAAAGCTTTCTTT.

This clone came up once. The gene calls are TRBV6-4 and TRBJ1-1; D not resolved. V was clipped by 6 bases and J by 1 base, with 9 bases between them. In germline, CDR1 is MRHNA, CDR2 SNTAGT. The CDR3 totals 13 residues. CDR3 sequence: CASSRVPNTEAFF. The CDR3 DNA sequence: TGTGCCAGCAGCCGGGTCCCGAACACTGAAGCTTTCTTT.

This chain connects TRBV6-5 to TRBJ1-1; D perhaps matches TRBD1 (6 bases). Trimming cost V 5 bases and J 0 bases, with 10 bases left between them. From germline, CDR1 is MNHEY and CDR2 SVGAGI. The CDR3 is 14 residues long. The CDR3 loop reads CASSPPGVNTEAFF. In DNA, the CDR3 is TGTGCCAGCAGTCCCCCAGGGGTGAACACTGAAGCTTTCTTT.

This clone was recorded only once. This chain links TRBV10-3 with TRBJ1-5; 9 bases line up with TRBD1. CDR1 is ENHRY, CDR2 SYGVKD, per germline. This CDR3 region has 15 residues. With 3 bases clipped from V and 8 bases from J, the junction kept 8 bases outside the gene matches. The CDR3 reads CAISEGGQGYKPQHF. CDR3 DNA: TGTGCCATCAGTGAAGGGGGACAGGGTTATAAGCCCCAGCATTTT.

This rearrangement joins TRBV7-9 to TRBJ2-3; 7 bases align to TRBD2. CDR3 length: 16 amino acids. The J segment lost 4 bases and the V segment lost 2 bases, leaving 9 bases of the junction unmatched. CDR1 and CDR2 from the germline V gene are SEHNR and FQNEAQ (reference sequence). This CDR3 reads CASSLPTSGVSDTQYF. CDR3 DNA: TGTGCCAGCAGCTTACCTACCAGCGGGGTTTCAGATACGCAGTATTTT.